The source of this TCR beta chain is a study of control samples from healthy donors and cancer patients. Clones were read by immunoSEQ multiplex PCR, and TCRdb kept only the in-frame ones, dropping some. The sample lists 99,000 or so clones; roughly 78% were seen once. Trimming took 1 base from V and 10 from J; bases not matched to a gene: 6. Germline V gene data show CDR1 as LGHDT and CDR2 as YNNKEL (reference sequence). This CDR3 contains 15 residues. Only a few counts were recorded for this clone. This receptor was taken from a man in his 60s in good health. This rearrangement joins TRBV3-1 (or the pseudogene TRBV3-2) to TRBJ1-6; the match to TRBD1 covers 8 bases. Material for sequencing was blood. The CDR3 spells CASSQVGQGDSPLHF. The CDR3 bases are TGTGCCAGCAGCCAAGTAGGACAGGGTGACTCACCCCTCCACTTT.